The entry that follows covers one T cell receptor beta chain sequence. The sample belongs to a study of T cell responses to AZD1222 COVID-19 vaccine. Measured with immunoSEQ multiplex PCR; TCRdb has only the in-frame clones, and not every one. The table has around 130,000 clones, 88% seen once. This sequence originates from an adult who received the AZD1222 COVID-19 vaccine. The sample here was peripheral blood, taken 28 days after the second AZD1222 dose.

CDR3 in DNA: TGTGCCACCAGTGATCCAGGGGATTCAGACGAAAAACTGTTTTTT. It yields the protein CATSDPGDSDEKLFF. The chain carries TRBV24-1 and TRBJ1-4; perhaps TRBD1 as D (6 bases). CDR1 and CDR2 from the germline V gene are KGHDR and SFDVKD. This CDR3 contains 15 residues. Trimming removed 3 bases from V and 8 bases from J, with 15 bases in between.